The source of this TCR beta chain is a study of blood T cell repertoires in COVID-19. Turning to the study itself: Whether acute or convalescent, the COVID-19 samples came from the United States, Italy and Spain. The cDNA or gDNA used as material had been derived from T cells, B-cell-depleted T cells, or PBMCs.

Seattle researchers signed up patients amid active infection and tracked them longitudinally. In the authors' workflow: How many nucleated cells were present was estimated from reference gene primer amplification. Data came from immunoSEQ multiplex PCR; TCRdb stores just in-frame clones and leaves some out. V and J calls and clone size are as listed in that table; D and trimming were resolved from the DNA. Of over 150,000 clones listed, around nine tenths are singletons. This clone occurred once. The receptor was derived from a man aged 55 to 70 with COVID-19, enrolled during active disease. Material for sequencing was peripheral blood.

CDR3 nucleotide sequence: TGTGCCAGCCTACTACCAGGGGGGGGCTACACCTTC. It translates to CASLLPGGGYTF. The gene calls are TRBV6-5 and TRBJ1-2, with 7 bases identical to TRBD1. The CDR3 contains 12 residues. CDR1 and CDR2 (germline): MNHEY, SVGAGI. V lost 8 bases to trimming and J lost 8 bases; unmatched junction nucleotides: 8.